These T cell receptor beta chains were read from a single sample in a study of blood T cell repertoires in COVID-19. Here immunoSEQ multiplex PCR was the method, and the copy in TCRdb shows in-frame clones only, minus some. The table has around 310,000 clones, 89% seen once. The material sequenced was peripheral blood. The receptors were gathered from a woman aged 55-70 years with acute or convalescent COVID-19. CDR3s include the opening cysteine and the closing phenylalanine or tryptophan. The order of the fields is V gene, J gene, D gene, clone size, CDR3 DNA, CDR3 protein. A D gene is named only where the DNA matches it firmly. Some rows have no size entry. The others give once, few or many, or a class for an expanded clone.

>TRBV24-1|TRBJ1-2|.|.
TGTGCCACCAGTGAAAAGACAATGAACTATGGCTACACCTTC
CATSEKTMNYGYTF
>TRBV9|TRBJ2-1|TRBD2|.
TGTGCCAGCAGCGTAAGTAGCGGGGGAACAAATGAGCAGTTCTTC
CASSVSSGGTNEQFF
>TRBV28|TRBJ2-3|TRBD2|.
TGTGCCAGCAGCCCGGGACTAGCGGTAACAGATACGCAGTATTTT
CASSPGLAVTDTQYF
>TRBV7-2|TRBJ2-1|TRBD2|.
TGTGCCAGCAGCTTAGGGCGGGAGGGCTACAATGAGCAGTTCTTC
CASSLGREGYNEQFF
>TRBV5-1|TRBJ2-1|TRBD2|.
TGCGCCAGCAGCTTGGCGGGGGGGAGTAGCGGGATCAATGAGCAGTTCTTC
CASSLAGGSSGINEQFF
>TRBV19|TRBJ1-5|.|.
TGTGCCAGTAGTATAGTAACGGAGTTTAATCAGCCCCAGCATTTT
CASSIVTEFNQPQHF
>TRBV7-3|TRBJ1-1|TRBD1|.
TGTGCCAGCAGCTTGGGCCGGAGGGGGCGAGGTTTGACTGAAGCTTTCTTT
CASSLGRRGRGLTEAFF
>TRBV19|TRBJ1-5|TRBD1|.
TGTGCCAGTAAAGGGACAGGGGAGCAGCCCCAGCATTTT
CASKGTGEQPQHF
>TRBV29-1|TRBJ2-3|.|few
TGCAGCGTTTTAAGTCCACAAGATACGCAGTATTTT
CSVLSPQDTQYF
>TRBV18|TRBJ2-2|.|.
TGTGCCAGCTCACCAAAGCAGGTCGGGAACACCGGGGAGCTGTTTTTT
CASSPKQVGNTGELFF
>TRBV19|TRBJ2-2|TRBD1|.
TGTGCCAGTAGTCCCAGACACGGGACAGCCAACACCGGGGAGCTGTTTTTT
CASSPRHGTANTGELFF
>TRBV3-1/TRBV3-2|TRBJ2-7|.|.
TGTGCCAGCAGCCAAGAGGTACAGGGACACGAGCAGTACTTC
CASSQEVQGHEQYF
>TRBV2|TRBJ2-6|TRBD1|.
TGTGCCAGCAGTTTTCGGACAGGGGGCCACTCTGGGGCCAACGTCCTGACTTTC
CASSFRTGGHSGANVLTF
>TRBV4-1|TRBJ2-7|TRBD1|.
TGCGCCAGCAGCCAAGTCCAGGGACAGTTATACGAGCAGTACTTC
CASSQVQGQLYEQYF
>TRBV27|TRBJ1-6|TRBD1|.
TGTGCCAGCCGATTACAGGGGCCACTAACACCCCTCCACTTT
CASRLQGPLTPLHF
>TRBV19|TRBJ2-7|.|.
TGTGCCAGTAGTATAGATTTGCGTCTTGCCTCCTACGAGCAGTACTTC
CASSIDLRLASYEQYF
>TRBV18|TRBJ1-5|.|.
TGTGCCAGCTCACTCGGGGGGCACGTTTCACAGCCCCAGCATTTT
CASSLGGHVSQPQHF
>TRBV5-5|TRBJ1-3|TRBD1|.
TGTGCCAGCAGCTTGGGGCAGGGGGCAAGGAACGGATATTTT
CASSLGQGARNGYF
>TRBV4-2|TRBJ1-2|.|.
TGTGCCAGCAGCTTTACAGGGTCTGGCTACACCTTC
CASSFTGSGYTF
>TRBV12-3/TRBV12-4|TRBJ1-6|.|.
TGTGCCAGCAGTCGAGGACAGAATTCACCCCTCCACTTT
CASSRGQNSPLHF
>TRBV19|TRBJ1-5|.|once
TGTGCCAGTACCCCCTGGCAGGGCGATGGCAATCAGCCCCAGCATTTT
CASTPWQGDGNQPQHF
>TRBV3-1/TRBV3-2|TRBJ1-5|.|.
TGTGCCAGCAGCCAAGATTTAGCAGGGCATCGGAGCAATCAGCCCCAGCATTTT
CASSQDLAGHRSNQPQHF
>TRBV12-3/TRBV12-4|TRBJ1-3|.|.
TGTGCCAGCAGTTTTAGTTCTGGAAACACCATATATTTT
CASSFSSGNTIYF
>TRBV2|TRBJ1-1|TRBD1|.
TGTGCCAGCACCGGACAGGGGAGTAAGGGCACTGAAGCTTTCTTT
CASTGQGSKGTEAFF
>TRBV7-2|TRBJ1-3|.|.
TGTGCCAGCAGCTTATTGCAGGGAACCGGAAACACCATATATTTT
CASSLLQGTGNTIYF
>TRBV27|TRBJ1-4|.|.
TGTGCCAGCAGCCGTCTCGGAACTAATGAAAAACTGTTTTTT
CASSRLGTNEKLFF
>TRBV6-5|TRBJ1-2|.|.
TGTGCCAGCAGTTACCTCCTGCGCAGGGGTGATGGCTACACCTTC
CASSYLLRRGDGYTF
>TRBV7-9|TRBJ2-1|TRBD2|few
TGTGCCAGCAGCCAAAAGGGTATGCTAGCGGGAGATATTGAGCAGTTCTTC
CASSQKGMLAGDIEQFF
>TRBV11-2|TRBJ2-7|TRBD2|few
TGTGCCAGCAGCTTATTTAGCGGGTCCTACGAGCAGTACTTC
CASSLFSGSYEQYF
>TRBV4-1|TRBJ1-2|.|.
TGCGCCAGCAGCCTCGGAGAGGCCCGAGGTTTTCATGGCTACACCTTC
CASSLGEARGFHGYTF
>TRBV3-1/TRBV3-2|TRBJ2-1|.|few
TGTGCCAGCAGCCAAGAGGGGAGACGGCAGTTCTTC
CASSQEGRRQFF
>TRBV6-2/TRBV6-3|TRBJ2-7|.|.
TGTGCCAGCAGTTACTCGGGGGGCTCCTACGAGCAGTACTTC
CASSYSGGSYEQYF
>TRBV7-8|TRBJ1-4|.|.
TGTGCCAGCAGCTTAGGCGAAGGTTGGGCAGGAGGAGCAAGTAATGAAAAACTGTTTTTT
CASSLGEGWAGGASNEKLFF
>TRBV9|TRBJ2-3|.|.
TGTGCCAGCAGCGGTCGGGTGTTCACAGATACGCAGTATTTT
CASSGRVFTDTQYF
>TRBV6-5|TRBJ2-5|.|.
TGTGCCAGCAGGGCCCAGTCCGGGGGACGAGAGACCCAGTACTTC
CASRAQSGGRETQYF
>TRBV5-6|TRBJ2-7|TRBD1|.
TGTGCCAGCAGACCTGGGGACAGGTTCTCCTACGAGCAGTACTTC
CASRPGDRFSYEQYF
>TRBV18|TRBJ2-7|.|.
TGTGCCAGCTCACCCTCTTCAGGGGAGCAGTACTTC
CASSPSSGEQYF
>TRBV3-1/TRBV3-2|TRBJ2-5|.|.
TGTGCCAGCAGCTGGACATCCCCAGAGACCCAGTACTTC
CASSWTSPETQYF